Listed below are T cell receptor beta chains from one sample, sequenced in a study of blood T cell repertoires in COVID-19. Assay: immunoSEQ multiplex PCR; the TCRdb copy retains only in-frame clones and omits some. The sample has 150,000 or so clones; under 95% are singletons. The sequenced sample was peripheral blood. The receptors shown here come from a man aged 60-69 years with active or convalescent COVID-19. CDR3s leave out the opening cysteine and the closing phenylalanine or tryptophan.

>TRBV11-3
ASSYGYSYNEQF
>TRBV18
ASSQTGDQPQH
>TRBV19
ASSPGQGGFYGYT
>TRBV12-3/TRBV12-4
ASRLGGGELF
>TRBV4-2
ASSQEPGQAYNSPLH
>TRBV28
ASSLSQGVRNQPQH
>TRBV27
ASRNPGRSYGYT
>TRBV28
ASSFAAAGNTIY
>TRBV5-1
ASSLGIMLLNRGGTEAF
>TRBV7-6
ASSPYNRDAGNTIY
>TRBV19
ASSTDWVAETQY
>TRBV7-9
ASSLANTGYITEAF
>TRBV29-1
SIRQGADEKLF
>TRBV3-1/TRBV3-2
ASSQRDRGRYEQY
>TRBV19
ASSIRGHSGANVLT
>TRBV27
ASSKQLAGVTDTQY
>TRBV27
ASGLVFLGETQY
>TRBV10-3
AISEGAGFSGAF
>TRBV5-4
ASTRDRGMTDTQY
>TRBV5-1
ASTSTGAQETQY
>TRBV6-1
ASSDGALNTEAF
>TRBV18
ASSPRETQY
>TRBV10-2
ASSDDRDDGYT
>TRBV6-2/TRBV6-3
ASSYPDTRGTF
>TRBV6-5
ASSYTPQGTETQY
>TRBV27
ASSPRNTGELF
>TRBV3-1/TRBV3-2
ASSQDPVVREKLF
>TRBV5-1
ASSLGVEGGAGGYT
>TRBV2
ASSPDGRAGTDTQY
>TRBV18
ASSPNGSGLREGAKNIQY
>TRBV6-5
ASRLGGASYEQY
>TRBV11-3
ASSGSGTTQY
>TRBV11-2
ASSRQGSTYSPLH
>TRBV7-9
ASSLARSGNTIY
>TRBV27
ASSFFGVRVAGDYNEQF
>TRBV7-7
ASSPSGSNTGELF
>TRBV6-2/TRBV6-3
ASSYDEVSNTGELF
>TRBV5-1
ASSLVPGDQPQH
>TRBV4-2
ASSQTFSGSSYNEQF
>TRBV25-1
ASSGLADRDGYT
>TRBV19
ASSMRDRGQRTEAF
>TRBV7-9
ASSSRRAVRTMNTEAF
>TRBV28
ASWGGGTGLYEQY
>TRBV12-5
ASGRREGLTEAF
>TRBV6-5
ASSPDRGMGETQY
>TRBV29-1
SVSSPYEQY